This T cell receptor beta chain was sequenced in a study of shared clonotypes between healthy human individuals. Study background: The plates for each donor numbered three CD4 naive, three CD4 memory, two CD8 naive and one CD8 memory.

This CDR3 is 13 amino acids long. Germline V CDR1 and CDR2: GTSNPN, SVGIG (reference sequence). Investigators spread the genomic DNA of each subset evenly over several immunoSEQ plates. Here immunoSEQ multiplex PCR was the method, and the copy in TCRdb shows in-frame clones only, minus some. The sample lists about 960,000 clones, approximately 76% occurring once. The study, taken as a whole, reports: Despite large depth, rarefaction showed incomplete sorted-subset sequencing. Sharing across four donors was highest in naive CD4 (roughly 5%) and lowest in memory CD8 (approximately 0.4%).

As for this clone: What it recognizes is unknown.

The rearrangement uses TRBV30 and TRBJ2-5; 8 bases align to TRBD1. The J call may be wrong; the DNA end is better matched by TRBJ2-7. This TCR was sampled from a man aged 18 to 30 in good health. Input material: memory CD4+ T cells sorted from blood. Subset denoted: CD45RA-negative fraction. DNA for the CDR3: TGTGCCTGGTCGACAGGGGAGTTTTACGAGCAGTACTTC. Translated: CAWSTGEFYEQYF.